Following are 15 T cell receptor beta chains from one sample sequenced in a study of T cell repertoires in ileal Crohn's disease. Stated time point: neoterminal ileum biopsy at postoperative endoscopy, about 6 months after surgery. Measured with immunoSEQ multiplex PCR; TCRdb has only the in-frame clones, and not every one. The data hold 2,400 or so clones, with 78% observed a single time. Sequencing was performed on ileal tissue. These receptors originate from an adult with Crohn's disease.

CDR3 DNA sequence: TGCGCCAGCAGCCAGGAAGTTGGATACCAAGAGACCCAGTACTTC. It encodes CASSQEVGYQETQYF. J is TRBJ2-5 and V is TRBV5-1; D gene unclear. V shed 4 bases and J shed 0 bases, with 13 bases lying between them. In germline, CDR1 is SGHRS, CDR2 YFSETQ. The CDR3 has 15 amino acids.

This clone appeared a few times. The chain employs TRBV29-1 and TRBJ1-2; 7 nucleotides line up with TRBD1. Germline V lookup: CDR1 SQVTM, CDR2 ANQGSEA. V dropped 3 bases and J dropped 3; count of bases not matched to a gene: 7. The CDR3 contains 14 residues. CDR3 in DNA: TGCAGCGTTGAGGGTTCAGGGGGAGACTATGGCTACACCTTC. Protein product: CSVEGSGGDYGYTF.

V gene TRBV29-1 combines with J gene TRBJ2-1; 11 bases are shared with TRBD1. V was pared by 4 bases and J by 10 bases, with 6 bases of the junction left unmatched. CDR1 and CDR2 (germline): SQVTM, ANQGSEA. The CDR3 has 13 residues. The CDR3 sequence: CSVGGQGAWEQFF. The CDR3 DNA reads TGCAGCGTTGGTGGACAGGGGGCATGGGAGCAGTTCTTC.

This chain joins TRBV6-1 and TRBJ2-2; a possible D gene is TRBD1 (6 bases). Trimming left V 8 bases short and J 6 bases short, with 7 bases between. The CDR3 consists of 11 residues. The germline CDR1 and CDR2 sequences are MNHNS and SASEGT. The CDR3 DNA reads as TGTGCCAGCGACAGGCCCGGGGAGCTGTTTTTT. This codes for CASDRPGELFF.

J is TRBJ2-7 and V is TRBV10-3, with TRBD1 matching over 11 bases. V lost 8 bases, J lost 6 bases, and 6 bases stayed unmatched. Germline V gives CDR1 ENHRY, CDR2 SYGVKD. This CDR3 is built from 13 residues. DNA for the CDR3: TGTGCCATCGGGTCGGACAGGGGGCTCGAGCAGTACTTC. Translation gives CAIGSDRGLEQYF.

The chain couples TRBV7-9 to TRBJ2-3; 9 bases match TRBD2. V lost 5 bases, J lost 4 bases, and 10 bases stayed unmatched. This CDR3 contains 16 residues. The germline V gene encodes CDR1 SEHNR and CDR2 FQNEAQ (reference sequence). CDR3 residues: CASSLLSGSLSDTQYF. Written as DNA, the CDR3 is TGTGCCAGCAGCCTCCTTAGCGGGAGCCTCTCAGATACGCAGTATTTT.

The V and J genes are TRBV10-3 and TRBJ2-1; 11 bases are a match to TRBD1. Germline-derived CDR1 and CDR2 are ENHRY and SYGVKD. With 6 bases clipped from V and 9 bases from J, the junction kept 7 bases outside the gene matches. The CDR3 contains 14 residues. The CDR3 sequence: CAIRMDRGPPEQFF. CDR3 sequence (DNA): TGTGCCATCAGGATGGACAGGGGGCCCCCTGAGCAGTTCTTC.

This sequence joins TRBV6-1 and TRBJ2-1, with 10 bases identical to TRBD2. The CDR3 spans 15 residues. Germline V gene data show CDR1 as MNHNS and CDR2 as SASEGT. The ends lost 7 bases at V and 15 bases at J; junction bases unmatched: 18. CDR3 sequence reads: CASTAGVAGGQVRFF. CDR3 nucleotide sequence: TGTGCCAGCACCGCGGGGGTAGCGGGAGGCCAAGTTCGGTTCTTC.

The chain couples TRBV27 to TRBJ2-3; D is ambiguous. The CDR3 runs 14 residues. CDR1 MNHEY and CDR2 SMNVEV come from the germline V gene (reference sequence). V lost 3 bases and J lost 5, with 12 bases in between. CDR3 region: CASSLSGYLDTQYF. CDR3 nucleotide sequence: TGTGCCAGCAGTTTGTCAGGTTACTTAGATACGCAGTATTTT.

This chain connects TRBV6-1 to TRBJ2-3, with D hard to call. From germline, CDR1 is MNHNS and CDR2 SASEGT. The ends were cut back, 4 bases at V and 2 bases at J, with 13 bases in the middle. There are 15 residues in the CDR3. CDR3 coding DNA: TGTGCCAGCAGTGTCGGCGGCACAACCACAGATACGCAGTATTTT. Residues: CASSVGGTTTDTQYF.

The chain links TRBV2 to TRBJ2-1, with D possibly matching TRBD1 (6 bases). V gave up 6 bases and J gave up 2 bases, with 17 bases separating them. The V gene's germline CDR1 is SNHLY and CDR2 FYNNEI. The CDR3 extends over 16 amino acids. Here the CDR3 reads CASSYPGTIPYNEQFF. DNA of the CDR3: TGTGCCAGCAGCTACCCCGGGACAATCCCCTACAATGAGCAGTTCTTC.

The CDR3 protein is CASSLPSGRGDEQFF. The DNA for the CDR3 is TGCGCCAGCAGCTTGCCCAGCGGGAGAGGCGATGAGCAGTTCTTC. The chain employs TRBV5-1 and TRBJ2-1; 8 bases align to TRBD2. CDR1 SGHRS and CDR2 YFSETQ come from the germline V gene. V lost 1 base to trimming and J lost 8 bases; unmatched junction nucleotides: 8. The CDR3 extends over 15 amino acids.

This chain joins TRBV11-1 and TRBJ2-7; 8 bases are a match to TRBD1. This CDR3 is built from 14 residues. V dropped 3 bases and J dropped 3; count of bases not matched to a gene: 4. Germline CDR1 and CDR2: SGHAT and FQDESV (reference sequence). The CDR3 DNA reads as TGTGCCAGCAGCTTGACCGACAGGGGCTACGAGCAGTACTTC. Encoded protein: CASSLTDRGYEQYF.

This clone was counted a single time. The V and J genes are TRBV19 and TRBJ1-6; 9 nucleotides match TRBD1. Germline CDR1 reads LNHDA; CDR2 reads SQIVND (reference sequence). The CDR3 length is 16 residues. Written as DNA, the CDR3 is TGTGCTTCAAAGGGGTCGGGACAGGGTGTCGGGTCACCCCTCCACTTT. Translation: CASKGSGQGVGSPLHF.

This chain uses TRBV5-4 with TRBJ2-3; 7 bases line up with TRBD1. V gave up 0 bases and J gave up 2 bases; unmatched junction bases: 6. The CDR3 totals 16 residues. CDR1 is SGHNT and CDR2 is YYREEE in the germline V gene (reference sequence). This chain's CDR3 is CASSLGGQPNTDTQYF. CDR3 DNA: TGTGCCAGCAGCTTGGGGGGACAGCCCAACACAGATACGCAGTATTTT.